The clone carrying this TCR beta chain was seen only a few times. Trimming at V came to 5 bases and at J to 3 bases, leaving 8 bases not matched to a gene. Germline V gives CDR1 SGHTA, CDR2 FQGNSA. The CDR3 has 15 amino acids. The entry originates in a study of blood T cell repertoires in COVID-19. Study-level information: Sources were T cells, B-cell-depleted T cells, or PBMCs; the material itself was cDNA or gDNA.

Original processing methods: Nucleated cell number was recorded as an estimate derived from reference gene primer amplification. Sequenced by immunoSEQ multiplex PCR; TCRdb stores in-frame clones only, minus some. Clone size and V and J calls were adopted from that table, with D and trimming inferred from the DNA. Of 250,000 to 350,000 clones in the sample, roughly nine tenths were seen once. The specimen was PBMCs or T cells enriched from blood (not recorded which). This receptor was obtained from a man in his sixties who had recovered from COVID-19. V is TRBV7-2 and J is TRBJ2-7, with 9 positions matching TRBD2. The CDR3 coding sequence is TGTGCCAGCAGCAGCCGCGGGGGGGCCAGCTACGAGCAGTACTTC. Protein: CASSSRGGASYEQYF.